This T cell receptor (beta chain) derives from a study of post-analysis software for immune sequencing data. Unique molecular identifiers were present in the TCR beta cDNA libraries. MiXCR was run by TCRdb on the PCR reads, yielding one entry per CDR3 protein. Altogether roughly 180,000 distinct CDR3 sequences are present, around 28% being singletons, with the ten largest covering approximately 1.5%. Study-wide findings and caveats: Five or six TRBV segments, TRBV5-6, TRBV5-1 and TRBV20-1 among them, were found more frequent in patients than controls.

This CDR3 is built from 15 residues. The germline gives CDR1 MNHEY, CDR2 SVGAGI. The ends were cut back, 0 bases at V and 0 bases at J, with 9 bases in the middle. Comment on this clonotype: As yet, its antigen is unknown.

The clonotype was recovered from a girl between 5 and 17 years old with multiple sclerosis. The sample consisted of blood. The chain joins TRBV6-5 to TRBJ2-7; unclear D gene. CDR3 sequence reads: CASSYSKGSSYEQYF. The CDR3 nucleotides read TGTGCCAGCAGTTACTCGAAGGGCAGCTCCTACGAGCAGTACTTC.